Shown below are 6 T cell receptor beta chains from a single sample sequenced in a study of T-cell memory formation after mild COVID-19. TCRdb passed the 5' RACE reads through MiXCR, listing each CDR3 protein once. The data hold 450,000 or so distinct CDR3 sequences, with 15% to 20% observed a single time. The material sequenced was PBMCs or a T cell subset sorted from them (not recorded which). Source of these receptors: an adult woman who had mild COVID-19 (a few samples of this study predate the infection). Cell type and time point are not known.

This CDR3 is CASRYGTLGRDTEAFF. Written as DNA, the CDR3 is TGCGCCAGCAGGTACGGGACCTTGGGCCGGGACACTGAAGCTTTCTTT. This rearrangement joins TRBV5-1 to TRBJ1-1; possibly TRBD1 for D (5 bases). CDR1 and CDR2 from the germline V gene are SGHRS and YFSETQ. The CDR3 extends over 16 amino acids. The germline V and J ends were trimmed by 5 bases and 3 bases, with 20 bases remaining between them.

This clonotype was detected only a few times. This sequence joins TRBV24-1 and TRBJ2-5; D tentatively reads TRBD1 or TRBD2 (5 bases each). V was pared by 4 bases and J by 5 bases, with 19 bases between. This CDR3 has 16 residues. CDR1 and CDR2 (germline): KGHDR, SFDVKD. The CDR3: CATSDRPLGPGETQYF. CDR3 in DNA: TGTGCCACCAGTGACCGACCCTTGGGGCCGGGGGAGACCCAGTACTTC.

This clonotype occurred many times. The V gene is TRBV7-2, the J gene TRBJ2-7; D remains unclear. From germline, CDR1 is SGHTA and CDR2 FQGNSA. There are 14 residues in the CDR3. The V gene lost 6 bases and the J gene lost 0 bases, with 12 bases spanning the gap. CDR3 bases: TGTGCCAGCAGTCCCGCCGGACCCTCCTACGAGCAGTACTTC. The encoded protein is CASSPAGPSYEQYF.

The V gene is TRBV7-9, the J gene TRBJ1-2; the D is unclear. The CDR3 consists of 14 residues. CDR1 SEHNR and CDR2 FQNEAQ come from the germline V gene (reference sequence). With 2 bases removed from V and 2 bases from J, the gap between germline ends came to 9 bases. The CDR3 protein is CASSLRGENYGYTF. The CDR3 DNA reads as TGTGCCAGCAGCTTACGGGGAGAAAACTATGGCTACACCTTC.

J is TRBJ2-1 and V is TRBV5-1; 16 bases fit TRBD2. CDR3 length: 17 residues. The ends lost 6 bases at V and 7 bases at J; junction bases unmatched: 10. Germline V gives CDR1 SGHRS, CDR2 YFSETQ. CDR3 in amino acids: CASTPGLAGGPTNEQFF. CDR3 coding DNA: TGCGCCAGCACGCCGGGACTAGCGGGAGGGCCGACGAATGAGCAGTTCTTC.

This clonotype was counted only a few times. The rearrangement uses TRBV4-2 and TRBJ2-1; D possibly corresponds to TRBD2 (6 bases). Trimming shortened V by 3 bases and J by 9 bases, and 18 bases separated the two germline ends. There are 15 residues in the CDR3. Per germline, CDR1 LGHNA and CDR2 YNFKEQ. CDR3 sequence: CASSHPGGSWGEQFF. CDR3 nucleotide sequence: TGTGCCAGCAGCCACCCCGGGGGTAGTTGGGGTGAGCAGTTCTTC.